These 20 T cell receptor beta chains were sequenced from one sample in a study of T cell repertoires in cytomegalovirus infection. No antigen is known for these receptors. TCRdb redid the calling of the reads with MiXCR, one entry per CDR3 protein. There are hundreds of thousands of distinct CDR3 sequences in the sample; approximately 31% occur only once, and roughly 13% lies in the top ten. This sample comprised cultured CD8+ T cells from PBMCs, obtained from culture after CMV antigen stimulation. The source of these receptors is a human donor in good health (CMV status not recorded). Some clones in this sample may be carry-over from other donors' samples.

This clonotype has a count of ten or more. J is TRBJ2-5 and V is TRBV7-3; TRBD2 agrees at 11 bases. This CDR3 spans 15 amino acids. CDR1 and CDR2 (germline): SGHTA, FQGTGA. Trimming took 3 bases from V and 3 from J; bases not matched to a gene: 3. Here the CDR3 DNA reads TGTGCCAGCAGCTTGACTAGCGGGGTTAAAGAGACCCAGTACTTC. It is translated as CASSLTSGVKETQYF.

The V gene is TRBV20-1, the J gene TRBJ1-5; 7 nucleotides match TRBD1. CDR1 DFQATT and CDR2 SNEGSKA come from the germline V gene (reference sequence). V shed 5 bases and J 3 bases; nucleotides not matched to a gene: 4. CDR3 length: 13 amino acids. The chain's CDR3 is CSASDRDNQPQHF. DNA for the CDR3: TGCAGTGCTTCCGACAGGGACAATCAGCCCCAGCATTTT.

The chain joins TRBV12-3 or TRBV12-4 to TRBJ2-7, with 10 bases lining up with TRBD2. V was pared by 1 base and J by 3 bases, with 6 bases of the junction left unmatched. This CDR3 contains 16 residues. The CDR3 DNA sequence: TGTGCCAGCAGTTTAGATCTAGCGGGGGAAAACTACGAGCAGTACTTC. Amino acid sequence: CASSLDLAGENYEQYF.

Only a few counts were recorded for this clonotype. The chain uses TRBV6-6 and TRBJ1-2; D gene uncertain. Germline V lookup: CDR1 MNHNY, CDR2 SVGAGI (reference sequence). The ends were cut back, 1 base at V and 6 bases at J, with 12 bases in the middle. The CDR3 sequence is 14 residues long. The CDR3 sequence: CASSYLDGVDGYTF. In DNA, the CDR3 is TGTGCCAGCAGTTACTTAGACGGGGTCGATGGCTACACCTTC.

This clonotype was recorded a few times. This sequence joins TRBV4-2 and TRBJ2-1; 10 positions agree with TRBD2. The V gene end was trimmed by 4 bases and the J gene end by 5 bases; junction bases not matched to a gene: 8. Germline CDR1 is LGHNA and CDR2 is YNFKEQ. This CDR3 comprises 16 residues. The CDR3 reads CASSPLTSGEDNEQFF. In DNA, the CDR3 is TGTGCCAGCAGCCCCCTAACTAGCGGGGAAGACAATGAGCAGTTCTTC.

Of note for this clonotype: Because the CDR3's place on the DNA is in doubt, the DNA is left out and the CDR3 is given as listed by TCRdb. The chain combines TRBV3-1 with TRBJ2-1; no DNA check was done on the table's D call, TRBD1. The CDR3 adds up to 15 amino acids, both ends counted. Germline assignment: CDR1 LGHDT and CDR2 YNNKEL (reference sequence). The CDR3 spells CASSSRTAELRQQFF.

This chain links TRBV11-1 with TRBJ2-1; TRBD2 might be the D (5 bases). The germline V gene has CDR1 SGHAT and CDR2 FQDESV (reference sequence). This CDR3 is built from 16 residues. Trimming left V 5 bases short and J 4 bases short, with 18 bases between. The CDR3 sequence: CASSGEDVDLYNEQFF. In DNA form, the CDR3 reads TGTGCCAGCAGCGGAGAGGATGTGGACTTATACAATGAGCAGTTCTTC.

This clonotype was picked up a small number of times. The chain has TRBV14 and TRBJ1-1; TRBD1 might be the D (5 bases). Per germline, CDR1 SGHDN and CDR2 FVKESK. V was pared by 4 bases and J by 2 bases, with 17 bases between. This CDR3 spans 16 amino acids. The CDR3 loop reads CASSRRYRDGNTEAFF. The CDR3 DNA reads TGTGCCAGCAGCCGTAGGTACCGGGACGGAAACACTGAAGCTTTCTTT.

This clonotype turned up a few times. The chain links TRBV5-1 to TRBJ2-1; D is ambiguous. Per germline, CDR1 SGHRS and CDR2 YFSETQ. Trimming left V 0 bases short and J 0 bases short, with 4 bases between. The CDR3 length is 14 residues. The DNA for the CDR3 is TGCGCCAGCAGCTTGGAGTACTCCTACAATGAGCAGTTCTTC. Its protein is CASSLEYSYNEQFF. The full variable domain, completed using reference TRBV5-1 and TRBJ2-1, is KAGVTQTPRYLIKTRGQQVTLSCSPISGHRSVSWYQQTPGQGLQFLFEYFSETQRNKGNFPGRFSGRQFSNSRSEMNVSTLELGDSALYLCASSLEYSYNEQFFGPGTRLTVL.

The DNA for the CDR3 is TGTGCCAGCAGCATATCCTACAGAGGCAGCTATAATTCACCCCTCCACTTT. It yields the protein CASSISYRGSYNSPLHF. This chain links TRBV7-9 with TRBJ1-6; D remains unclear. The CDR3 length is 17 residues. Trimming removed 5 bases at V and 3 bases at J, with 17 bases between. Germline V gene lookup returns CDR1 SEHNR and CDR2 FQNEAQ (reference sequence).

This clonotype has more than one count but fewer than ten. The chain joins TRBV7-8 to TRBJ1-2; maybe TRBD1 (6 bases). The V end lost 1 base, the J end lost 6 bases, and 12 bases lay between the germline ends. CDR1 and CDR2 (germline): SGHVS, FQNEAQ. The CDR3 sequence is 14 residues long. The chain's CDR3 is CASSLGRGSDGYTF. Here the CDR3 DNA reads TGTGCCAGCAGCTTAGGCAGGGGTTCGGATGGCTACACCTTC. Full variable domain (outside the CDR3, taken from reference TRBV7-8 and TRBJ1-2): GAGVSQSPRYKVAKRGQDVALRCDPISGHVSLFWYQQALGQGPEFLTYFQNEAQLDKSGLPSDRFFAERPEGSVSTLKIQRTQQEDSAVYLCASSLGRGSDGYTFGSGTRLTVV.

About this clonotype itself: The junction and the germline gene differ at one end; a read error may be behind it. CDR3 nucleotide sequence: TGTGCCAGCAGACCCTCGGGACAGGAGAATGAAATACTGTTTTTT. Protein product: CASRPSGQENEILFF. The rearrangement joins TRBV6-6 to TRBJ1-4; 8 bases fit TRBD1. Germline CDR1 is MNHNY and CDR2 is SVGAGI (reference sequence). CDR3 length: 15 residues.

J is TRBJ1-2 and V is TRBV27; D is unresolved. Trimming shortened V by 5 bases and J by 3 bases, and 10 bases separated the two germline ends. Germline assignment: CDR1 MNHEY and CDR2 SMNVEV (reference sequence). This CDR3 comprises 13 residues. CDR3 loop: CASSKDGYYGYTF. DNA of the CDR3: TGTGCCAGCAGTAAGGACGGCTACTATGGCTACACCTTC.

Of note for this clonotype: At one boundary the junction diverges from the germline segment, which might be a read error. The chain combines TRBV12-3 or TRBV12-4 with TRBJ1-5; TRBD1 agrees at 7 bases. The CDR3 runs to 14 residues. The CDR3, as DNA: TGTGCCAGCAGATTAGGGACAGATAATCAGCCCCAGCATTTT. This translates into CASRLGTDNQPQHF.

This clonotype was observed a few times. This sequence joins TRBV6-1 and TRBJ2-7; maybe TRBD1 (6 bases). CDR1 and CDR2 (germline): MNHNS, SASEGT. This CDR3 spans 15 amino acids. V lost 5 bases to trimming and J lost 6 bases, with 20 bases between them. In nucleotides, the CDR3 is TGTGCCAGCAGTATCTACGCCGCGGACAGCGGCGAGCAGTACTTC. Encoded protein: CASSIYAADSGEQYF.

Ten or more counts support this clonotype. The V call is TRBV7-6, the J call TRBJ2-7; D gene unclear. CDR3 length equals 14 residues. V dropped 4 bases and J dropped 0 bases, with 10 bases sitting between them. Germline V gene sequence: CDR1 SGHVS, CDR2 FNYEAQ. The CDR3 DNA reads TGTGCCAGCAGCTCTCTCCCGGGCTCCTACGAGCAGTACTTC. It translates to CASSSLPGSYEQYF.

V is TRBV3-1 and J is TRBJ1-1; D is possibly TRBD1 (5 bases). The CDR3 runs to 15 residues. Germline CDR1 is LGHDT and CDR2 is YNNKEL (reference sequence). V lost 3 bases, J lost 3 bases, and 14 bases lay in between. In DNA form, the CDR3 reads TGTGCCAGCAGCCAGACAACGGGGGTTGACACTGAAGCTTTCTTT. Its translation: CASSQTTGVDTEAFF.

V gene TRBV29-1 combines with J gene TRBJ1-1; 9 bases align to TRBD1. Germline V gene lookup returns CDR1 SQVTM and CDR2 ANQGSEA. V was clipped by 7 bases and J by 5 bases; unmatched bases: 5. The CDR3 sequence is 12 residues long. CDR3 protein: CSGRQGGTEAFF. The CDR3 DNA reads TGCAGCGGTCGACAGGGGGGGACTGAAGCTTTCTTT.

This sequence joins TRBV28 and TRBJ2-3; D might be TRBD2 (6 bases). The CDR3 extends over 16 amino acids. The ends were cut back, 2 bases at V and 4 bases at J, with 16 bases in the middle. The germline V gene encodes CDR1 MDHEN and CDR2 SYDVKM. CDR3 sequence: CASSLASPREADTQYF. The CDR3 nucleotides read TGTGCCAGCAGTTTAGCTTCTCCCAGGGAGGCAGATACGCAGTATTTT.

This chain connects TRBV7-6 to TRBJ2-1; 8 nucleotides line up with TRBD2. The CDR3 is made up of 13 amino acids. V was pared by 9 bases and J by 6 bases, with 7 bases of the junction left unmatched. In germline, CDR1 is SGHVS, CDR2 FNYEAQ. DNA for the CDR3: TGTGCCAGGGCGGGACTAGAGACCAATGAGCAGTTCTTC. Translation gives CARAGLETNEQFF.